This T cell receptor (beta chain) was captured by sequencing in a study of PD-L1 blockade in urothelial cancer. Study background: In the patient group, most of the 29 were males with bladder-origin urothelial cancer.

Clones were sequenced by immunoSEQ multiplex PCR, and TCRdb holds only the in-frame ones, with some missing. The table has roughly 49,000 clones, about 82% seen once. The time point denotes: pretreatment peripheral blood. The patients' disease, urothelial carcinoma, was locally advanced or metastatic. The TCR originated in a man in his fifties or sixties with urothelial cancer. The source was PBMCs, collected around atezolizumab (anti-PD-L1) treatment.

In nucleotides, the CDR3 is TGTGCCAGCAGCCAAGATCTTCGGGCGGGGGTTCCGCAGTATTTT. This gives the protein CASSQDLRAGVPQYF. This rearrangement joins TRBV4-2 to TRBJ2-3, with 7 positions matching TRBD2. The CDR3 loop spans 15 amino acids. Germline V lookup: CDR1 LGHNA, CDR2 YNFKEQ. V gave up 0 bases and J gave up 10 bases; unmatched junction bases: 10.